One sample yielded the 18 T cell receptor beta chains listed below, sequenced in a study of CD4+ T cells in melanoma (dated 2022 in TCRdb). Receptor amplification or capture employed the immunoSEQ multiplex PCR assay. TCRdb stores this immuneACCESS table with in-frame sequences only. Part of the clones is absent; in the studies checked, under half of the shortfall reflects unresolved V genes, and no reason is known for the rest. This sample lists 9,600 or so clones; roughly three quarters were detected once. Together, the top ten hold around a fifth of the sample. The sample taken for sequencing was peripheral blood. These receptor sequences come from a human donor with melanoma.

The sample holds a few counts of this clone. This chain joins TRBV5-4 and TRBJ2-1; 9 bases match TRBD1. Germline V gene data show CDR1 as SGHNT and CDR2 as YYREEE (reference sequence). J lost 5 bases, V lost 4 bases, and 7 bases had no gene match. CDR3 size: 15 residues. CDR3: CASSRDRESDNEQFF. The DNA of the CDR3 is TGTGCCAGCAGCCGGGACAGGGAAAGTGACAATGAGCAGTTCTTC.

This chain uses TRBV28 with TRBJ1-2; 7 bases agree with TRBD1. This CDR3 comprises 18 residues. The germline V gene has CDR1 MDHEN and CDR2 SYDVKM. Germline trimming cut 6 bases from V and 3 bases from J; bases unmatched to any gene: 19. For the CDR3, the DNA is TGTGCCAGCAGCCGAATGGGTGGGGGTTTAGGGGGCGACTATGGCTACACCTTC. As protein: CASSRMGGGLGGDYGYTF.

The chain has TRBV5-4 and TRBJ2-3, with 8 nucleotides matching TRBD2. CDR1 SGHNT and CDR2 YYREEE come from the germline V gene (reference sequence). V gave up 1 base and J gave up 6 bases; unmatched junction bases: 16. The CDR3 contains 18 residues. CDR3 nucleotides: TGTGCCAGCAGCTTGAGAGCCCTAGCGGGTCAGAGTCGGGATACGCAGTATTTT. Translation gives CASSLRALAGQSRDTQYF.

The CDR3 here is CASSSRGSMNTEAFF. DNA for the CDR3: TGTGCCAGCAGCTCCAGGGGTTCCATGAACACTGAAGCTTTCTTT. The rearrangement links TRBV11-2 to TRBJ1-1; D may be TRBD1 (6 bases). Germline loops: CDR1 SGHAT, CDR2 FQNNGV. The CDR3 length is 15 residues. The V gene lost 4 bases and the J gene lost 0 bases, with 12 bases spanning the gap.

Concerning this clone: Other DNA sequences within the sample encode an identical CDR3. The genes are TRBV9 and TRBJ2-5; TRBD2 agrees at 8 bases. The CDR3 consists of 16 residues. The ends lost 0 bases at V and 1 base at J; junction bases unmatched: 5. The V gene's germline CDR1 is SGDLS and CDR2 YYNGEE. Here the CDR3 DNA reads TGTGCCAGCAGCGTAGGGAACGGGGGGGGCCAAGAGACCCAGTACTTC. The encoded protein is CASSVGNGGGQETQYF.

The CDR3 reads CSVDRDRAGTEAFF. In DNA, the CDR3 is TGCAGCGTTGACCGGGACAGGGCTGGCACTGAAGCTTTCTTT. The genes are TRBV29-1 and TRBJ1-1; 9 bases fit TRBD1. The CDR3 has 14 residues. The germline V gene has CDR1 SQVTM and CDR2 ANQGSEA. Germline trimming cut 3 bases from V and 4 bases from J; bases unmatched to any gene: 6.

The chain couples TRBV7-8 to TRBJ1-3; no clear D gene. This CDR3 spans 15 amino acids. CDR1 is SGHVS and CDR2 is FQNEAQ in the germline V gene. Trimming pared 1 base from V and 4 bases from J, leaving 11 bases between. The CDR3 sequence is CASSLERGSGNTIYF. The CDR3 bases are TGTGCCAGCAGCTTAGAACGGGGTTCAGGAAACACCATATATTTT.

The chain couples TRBV6-1 to TRBJ2-7; no firm D call. The V gene lost 1 base and the J gene lost 0 bases, with 13 bases spanning the gap. The CDR3 sequence is 16 residues long. Looked up from germline, CDR1 is MNHNS and CDR2 is SASEGT. CDR3 in amino acids: CASSEVAGYVSYEQYF. The CDR3 DNA is TGTGCCAGCAGTGAAGTGGCAGGCTACGTCTCCTACGAGCAGTACTTC.

The rearrangement uses TRBV5-1 and TRBJ1-4; a possible D gene is TRBD1 (5 bases). The CDR3 runs to 14 residues. CDR1 is SGHRS and CDR2 is YFSETQ in the germline V gene. Between the trimmed V and J ends, which lost 4 bases and 4 bases, there was a span of 11 bases. The CDR3 DNA reads as TGCGCCAGCAGCCCTCGGGACGGTAATGAAAAACTGTTTTTT. Its translation: CASSPRDGNEKLFF.

The J gene is TRBJ2-3, the V gene TRBV13; 9 bases agree with TRBD2. The CDR3 loop spans 18 amino acids. CDR1 and CDR2 (germline): PRHDT, FYEKMQ (reference sequence). Trimming at V came to 5 bases and at J to 0 bases, leaving 12 bases not matched to a gene. Here the CDR3 DNA reads TGTGCCAGCAGCGCATCAAATCTAGCGGGGAGAAGCACAGATACGCAGTATTTT. Its translation is CASSASNLAGRSTDTQYF.

The chain links TRBV14 to TRBJ2-5; weak D call: TRBD1 (6 bases). Germline values: CDR1 SGHDN, CDR2 FVKESK. The CDR3 has 15 amino acids. With 4 bases removed from V and 0 bases from J, the gap between germline ends came to 12 bases. The chain's CDR3 is CASSLGHLYQETQYF. The CDR3 region has the DNA TGTGCCAGCAGCCTGGGACACCTGTACCAAGAGACCCAGTACTTC.

This clone was seen just once. The J gene is TRBJ2-3, the V gene TRBV4-1, with 10 bases matching TRBD2. Germline trimming cut 1 base from V and 3 bases from J; bases unmatched to any gene: 1. This CDR3 is 15 amino acids long. CDR1 is MGHRA and CDR2 is YSYEKL in the germline V gene. In nucleotides, the CDR3 is TGCGCCAGCAGCCAAGTACTAGCGGGGACAGATACGCAGTATTTT. The encoded protein is CASSQVLAGTDTQYF.

The rearrangement joins TRBV19 to TRBJ1-2; D unclear. Germline-derived CDR1 and CDR2 are LNHDA and SQIVND (reference sequence). There are 12 residues in the CDR3. The V end lost 6 bases, the J end lost 3 bases, and 8 bases lay between the germline ends. The CDR3 region is CASRGLDYGYTF. Written as DNA, the CDR3 is TGTGCCAGTAGGGGGTTGGACTATGGCTACACCTTC.

Here the CDR3 reads CASSQTGGATEKLFF. CDR3 DNA sequence: TGTGCCAGCAGCCAAACAGGGGGCGCGACCGAAAAACTGTTTTTT. This chain uses TRBV4-2 with TRBJ1-4; 9 bases align to TRBD1. V trimming: 2 bases; J trimming: 8 bases; junction bases outside the gene matches: 6. This CDR3 spans 15 amino acids. The germline gives CDR1 LGHNA, CDR2 YNFKEQ.

The V gene is TRBV19, the J gene TRBJ2-4, with 9 bases matching TRBD2. CDR1 and CDR2 from the germline V gene are LNHDA and SQIVND (reference sequence). J lost 3 bases, V lost 4 bases, and 7 bases had no gene match. This CDR3 comprises 16 residues. The CDR3 sequence is CASSTRVAGVKNIQYF. As DNA, the CDR3 is TGTGCCAGTAGTACCCGGGTAGCGGGGGTCAAAAACATTCAGTACTTC.

The chain has TRBV6-6 and TRBJ1-2; weak D call: TRBD1 (5 bases). The CDR3 consists of 14 residues. Trimming cost V 5 bases and J 4 bases, with 14 bases left between them. Germline V lookup: CDR1 MNHNY, CDR2 SVGAGI (reference sequence). The CDR3: CASSGPGRLYGYTF. DNA of the CDR3: TGTGCCAGCAGTGGCCCGGGACGGCTCTATGGCTACACCTTC.

V is TRBV28 and J is TRBJ2-7; D might be TRBD1 (6 bases). The V end lost 3 bases, the J end lost 4 bases, and 13 bases lay between the germline ends. The CDR3 totals 14 residues. The germline V gene has CDR1 MDHEN and CDR2 SYDVKM. The CDR3: CASSFAGELYEQYF. Written as DNA, the CDR3 is TGTGCCAGCAGTTTCGCAGGGGAACTATACGAGCAGTACTTC.

J is TRBJ2-7 and V is TRBV5-5; 9 bases align to TRBD2. After removal of 0 bases from V and 4 bases from J, the junction contained 5 bases not matched to a gene. The CDR3 consists of 15 residues. In germline, CDR1 is SGHKS, CDR2 YYEKEE (reference sequence). The chain's CDR3 is CASSLVGTSRYEQYF. The CDR3 DNA reads TGTGCCAGCAGCTTGGTTGGGACTAGCCGTTACGAGCAGTACTTC.